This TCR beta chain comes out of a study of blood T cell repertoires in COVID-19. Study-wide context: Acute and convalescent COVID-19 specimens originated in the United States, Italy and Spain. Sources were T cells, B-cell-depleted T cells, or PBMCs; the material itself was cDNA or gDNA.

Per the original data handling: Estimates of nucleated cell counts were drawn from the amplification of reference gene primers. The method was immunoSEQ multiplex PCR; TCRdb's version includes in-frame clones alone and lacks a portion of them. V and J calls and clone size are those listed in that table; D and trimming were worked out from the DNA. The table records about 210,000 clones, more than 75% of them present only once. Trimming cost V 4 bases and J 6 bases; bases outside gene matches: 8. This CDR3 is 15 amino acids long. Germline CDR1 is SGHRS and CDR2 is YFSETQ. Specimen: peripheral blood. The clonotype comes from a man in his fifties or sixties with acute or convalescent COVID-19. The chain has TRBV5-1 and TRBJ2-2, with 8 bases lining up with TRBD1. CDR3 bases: TGCGCCAGCAGCGAGGAGGCAGGGGGCTCCGGGGAGCTGTTTTTT. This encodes CASSEEAGGSGELFF. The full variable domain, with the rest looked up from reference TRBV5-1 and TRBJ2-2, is KAGVTQTPRYLIKTRGQQVTLSCSPISGHRSVSWYQQTPGQGLQFLFEYFSETQRNKGNFPGRFSGRQFSNSRSEMNVSTLELGDSALYLCASSEEAGGSGELFFGEGSRLTVL.